This passage covers 22 T cell receptor beta chains from one sample sequenced in a study of molecular identifiers for immune sequencing clone quantification. TCRdb reprocessed the PCR reads with MiXCR, giving one entry per CDR3 protein. The sample records over 600,000 distinct CDR3 sequences, 15% to 20% being singletons. The sequencing sample was made of naive CD8+ T cells from blood, with Jurkat cell RNA spiked in. The subset here: FACS-sorted CD8+CD4-CCR7+CD45RA+ naive T cells. These receptors originate from a human donor in good health. Some libraries in this study had Jurkat cell RNA spiked in.

As for this clonotype: An end of the junction differs from the germline gene, which may be a read error. For the CDR3, the DNA is TGTGCCAGCAGTTTAACGTCTAGCGGGTTTTACGAGAAGTACTTC. Encoded protein: CASSLTSSGFYEKYF. The rearrangement uses TRBV27 and TRBJ2-7; TRBD2 aligns across 8 bases. Per the germline V gene, CDR1 is MNHEY and CDR2 is SMNVEV (reference sequence). This CDR3 is built from 15 residues.

The chain uses TRBV6-1 and TRBJ1-5; 9 nucleotides align to TRBD1. V lost 4 bases, J lost 7 bases, and 8 bases stayed unmatched. The CDR3 runs to 15 residues. The germline CDR1 and CDR2 sequences are MNHNS and SASEGT. CDR3 region: CASSGARQGDQPQHF. The CDR3 nucleotides are TGTGCCAGCAGTGGAGCCAGACAGGGGGACCAGCCCCAGCATTTT.

The V call is TRBV24-1, the J call TRBJ1-2, with D unclear. Germline lookup yields CDR1 KGHDR and CDR2 SFDVKD. The CDR3 loop spans 13 amino acids. Deletions cut 9 bases from V and 2 bases from J, with 12 bases between. This CDR3 is CATYSTDNYGYTF. In nucleotides, the CDR3 is TGTGCCACCTACTCGACGGACAACTATGGCTACACCTTC.

Ten or more counts support this clonotype. The chain has TRBV7-9 and TRBJ2-7, with a possible D match to TRBD2 (6 bases). Per the germline V gene, CDR1 is SEHNR and CDR2 is FQNEAQ (reference sequence). The CDR3 spans 16 residues. V lost 3 bases, J lost 7 bases, and 22 bases lay in between. The chain's CDR3 is CASSFPTRDSHFEQYF. DNA for the CDR3: TGTGCCAGCAGCTTCCCTACCCGGGACTCCCATTTTGAGCAGTACTTC.

This clonotype turned up a few times. The chain couples TRBV5-4 to TRBJ2-1; a possible D gene is TRBD2 (5 bases). Germline lookup yields CDR1 SGHNT and CDR2 YYREEE (reference sequence). Trimming stripped 4 bases from V and 2 bases from J, with 16 bases between. The CDR3 loop spans 16 amino acids. CDR3: CASSPGEYPPYNEQFF. The CDR3 nucleotides read TGTGCCAGCAGCCCCGGGGAATACCCCCCCTACAATGAGCAGTTCTTC.

This clonotype was detected ten times or more. The rearrangement joins TRBV7-9 to TRBJ2-3; tentatively, D is TRBD1 (5 bases). Trimming removed 4 bases at V and 2 bases at J, with 13 bases between. The CDR3 is 15 residues long. Germline lookup yields CDR1 SEHNR and CDR2 FQNEAQ (reference sequence). The CDR3: CASSSGAGITDTQYF. CDR3 nucleotide sequence: TGTGCCAGCAGCTCTGGGGCAGGGATCACAGATACGCAGTATTTT.

This clonotype was seen at least ten times. Germline is not matched at one junction end, which may reflect a read error. The rearrangement joins TRBV27 to TRBJ1-5; D gene ambiguous. This CDR3 contains 13 residues. Germline lookup yields CDR1 MNHEY and CDR2 SMNVEV (reference sequence). CDR3 residues: CASSDGSNQPQHF. The DNA for the CDR3 is TGCGCCAGCAGTGATGGTAGCAATCAGCCCCAGCATTTT.

At least ten counts were recorded for this clonotype. The chain has TRBV29-1 and TRBJ2-1; D is possibly TRBD1 (5 bases). Trimming pared 0 bases from V and 8 bases from J, leaving 8 bases between. Germline V gene data show CDR1 as SQVTM and CDR2 as ANQGSEA. CDR3 length: 12 amino acids. The CDR3 DNA follows: TGCAGCGTTGAAGACGAAGGGGATGAGCAGTTCTTC. Its translation: CSVEDEGDEQFF.

There are many counts of this clonotype. This rearrangement joins TRBV29-1 to TRBJ2-5, with D possibly matching TRBD2 (6 bases). The V end was cut by 5 bases, the J end by 5 bases, with 27 bases between. CDR1 SQVTM and CDR2 ANQGSEA come from the germline V gene. CDR3 length: 17 residues. CDR3 in DNA: TGCAGCGTTCTAAATGGTGCAGCGGAGGAGGGATGGGAGACCCAGTACTTC. Protein product: CSVLNGAAEEGWETQYF.

This clonotype was observed a handful of times. This chain joins TRBV6-5 and TRBJ2-2, with 9 nucleotides matching TRBD2. This CDR3 region has 15 residues. Per germline, CDR1 MNHEY and CDR2 SVGAGI. Losses at the gene ends were 3 bases for V and 6 bases for J; bases not matched to a gene: 5. The CDR3 reads CASSYAREGAGELFF. CDR3 coding DNA: TGTGCCAGCAGTTATGCGCGGGAGGGGGCCGGGGAGCTGTTTTTT.

This clonotype was counted once. Since a much larger clone is just one base distant, this may be a read error. J is TRBJ2-7 and V is TRBV7-9; D is perhaps TRBD1 or TRBD2 (5 bases each). The CDR3 sequence is 14 residues long. The V gene's germline CDR1 is SEHNR and CDR2 FQNEAQ (reference sequence). CDR3 sequence reads: CTSSSGPSPYEQYF. CDR3 DNA sequence: TGTACCAGCAGCTCGGGACCAAGCCCCTACGAGCAGTACTTC.

This clonotype was recorded at least ten times. The CDR3 DNA is TGTGCCTGGGTAGGGCCCGTGGGGCAAGAGAACGAGCAGTACTTC. Its translation: CAWVGPVGQENEQYF. The chain links TRBV30 to TRBJ2-7; weak D call: TRBD1 (5 bases). The V and J ends lost 5 bases and 5 bases respectively, with 22 bases between them. Per germline, CDR1 GTSNPN and CDR2 SVGIG (reference sequence). This CDR3 is 15 amino acids long.

The chain joins TRBV11-2 to TRBJ2-1; TRBD1 agrees at 8 bases. V lost 5 bases and J lost 6; bases outside the gene matches: 15. Germline V gives CDR1 SGHAT, CDR2 FQNNGV. The CDR3 spans 17 residues. The CDR3: CASSRAPGTGLSNEQFF. CDR3 nucleotide sequence: TGTGCCAGCAGCAGAGCCCCCGGGACAGGTCTTTCCAATGAGCAGTTCTTC.

With respect to this clonotype: A much bigger clone sits one base away, suggesting this may be a read error. The chain links TRBV7-3 to TRBJ1-1, with D hard to call. CDR3 length: 19 amino acids. CDR1 SGHTA and CDR2 FQGTGA come from the germline V gene. DNA of the CDR3: TGTGTCAGCAGCTTAACTCCGATGAGTGGTTATTATTTGAACACTGAAGCTTTCTTT. This codes for CVSSLTPMSGYYLNTEAFF. The full variable domain, with the rest looked up from reference TRBV7-3 and TRBJ1-1, is GAGVSQTPSNKVTEKGKYVELRCDPISGHTALYWYRQSLGQGPEFLIYFQGTGAADDSGLPNDRFFAVRPEGSVSTLKIQRTERGDSAVYLCVSSLTPMSGYYLNTEAFFGQGTRLTVV.

The chain links TRBV3-2 to TRBJ2-7; TRBD1, the table's D call, lacks a check against the DNA. TRBV3-2 is tagged as a pseudogene. The CDR3 sequence is 14 residues long. The CDR3: CASSRLNRVHEQYF. CDR3 sequence (DNA): TGTGCCAGCAGCCGTTTAAACAGGGTCCACGAGCAGTACTTC.

This clonotype has at least ten counts. The chain carries TRBV7-9 and TRBJ2-5, with 12 positions matching TRBD1. Germline-derived CDR1 and CDR2 are SEHNR and FQNEAQ (reference sequence). The CDR3 runs 16 residues. J lost 5 bases, V lost 5 bases, and 9 bases had no gene match. The CDR3 loop is CASSHRDRGREETQYF. The CDR3 nucleotides are TGTGCCAGCAGCCACAGGGACAGGGGGCGCGAGGAGACCCAGTACTTC.

This clonotype was detected ten times or more. This chain joins TRBV9 and TRBJ2-2, with 13 bases lining up with TRBD2. The germline gives CDR1 SGDLS, CDR2 YYNGEE. V lost 4 bases and J lost 7; bases outside the gene matches: 10. The CDR3 has 17 amino acids. CDR3 sequence (DNA): TGTGCCAGCAGCCCTGCGGGACTAGCGGGATCGGTCGGGGAGCTGTTTTTT. Translation gives CASSPAGLAGSVGELFF.

This clonotype was seen repeatedly, ten times or more. The V and J genes are TRBV29-1 and TRBJ2-7, with D possibly TRBD2 on 6 matching bases. From germline, CDR1 is SQVTM and CDR2 ANQGSEA. Between the trimmed V and J ends, which lost 1 base and 2 bases, there was a span of 15 bases. The CDR3 extends over 15 amino acids. CDR3: CSVEAEEGRAYEQYF. The CDR3 bases are TGCAGCGTTGAAGCCGAGGAGGGGAGAGCCTACGAGCAGTACTTC.

As concerns this clonotype: Since a much larger clone is just one base distant, this may be a read error. J is TRBJ2-7 and V is TRBV7-8; tentative D call: TRBD1 (8 bases). The V gene's germline CDR1 is SGHVS and CDR2 FQNEAQ. This CDR3 spans 15 amino acids. V was shortened by 5 bases and J by 5 bases, with 19 bases between the two germline ends. Written as DNA, the CDR3 is TGTGCCAGCAGCCCCTCGACAGGGGAGGGCCACGAGCAGTACTTC. It yields the protein CASSPSTGEGHEQYF.

A note on this clonotype: A much larger clone is a single base away; this may be a read error. The V and J genes are TRBV24-1 and TRBJ2-2; D gene uncertain. Germline V gene data show CDR1 as KGHDR and CDR2 as SFDVKD. This CDR3 has 15 residues. CDR3 DNA sequence: TGTGCCGCCAGTCGCTCACAAACGAACACCGGGGAGCTGTTTTTT. It is translated as CAASRSQTNTGELFF.

At least ten counts were recorded for this clonotype. This chain uses TRBV20-1 with TRBJ1-1; D gene unclear. V lost 0 bases to trimming and J lost 3 bases, with 17 bases between them. The CDR3 length is 16 residues. Per the germline V gene, CDR1 is DFQATT and CDR2 is SNEGSKA (reference sequence). The DNA for the CDR3 is TGCAGTGCTAGAGACTTTACGGCCGCGATATACACTGAAGCTTTCTTT. Protein product: CSARDFTAAIYTEAFF.

As concerns this clonotype: Germline and junction disagree at one end, which may indicate a read error. The CDR3 region has the DNA TGTGCCAGCAGCTTTTTTTACAGCCTCCAAGAGACCCAGTACTTC. It yields the protein CASSFFYSLQETQYF. The chain employs TRBV5-3 and TRBJ2-5, with D unclear. TRBV5-3 is an open reading frame, and its role is uncertain. This CDR3 region has 15 residues.